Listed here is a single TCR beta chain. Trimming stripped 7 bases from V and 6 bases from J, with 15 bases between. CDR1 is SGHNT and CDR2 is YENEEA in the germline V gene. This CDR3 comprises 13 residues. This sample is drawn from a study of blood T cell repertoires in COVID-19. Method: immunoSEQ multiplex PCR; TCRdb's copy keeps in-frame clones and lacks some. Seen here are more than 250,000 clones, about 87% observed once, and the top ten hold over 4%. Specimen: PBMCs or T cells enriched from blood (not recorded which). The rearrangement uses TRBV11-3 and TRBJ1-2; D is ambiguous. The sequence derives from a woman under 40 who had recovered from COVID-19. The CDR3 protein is CASTPEGRDGYTF. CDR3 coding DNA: TGTGCCAGCACCCCCGAGGGAAGGGATGGCTACACCTTC.